This TCR beta chain originates from a study of T cell repertoires in cytomegalovirus infection. Study details: CMV infection plus the matching HLA type was flagged by public TCR beta signatures. General study points: CMV carriers having the relevant HLA were flagged by cumulative public TCR beta family frequency. The study found HLA-C-restricted CMV-specific TCR beta clonotypes dominating the ex vivo response.

Of note for this clonotype: Its antigen is undetermined.

Germline CDR1 is SGHDN and CDR2 is FVKESK. Trimming left V 2 bases short and J 1 base short, with 12 bases between. This CDR3 spans 16 amino acids. TCRdb recomputed calls from the reads with MiXCR, one row per CDR3 protein. Of about 600,000 distinct CDR3 sequences in the sample, approximately 24% were seen once. This receptor was taken from a human donor in good health (CMV status not recorded). Some clones in this sample may be carry-over from other donors' samples. This chain links TRBV14 with TRBJ2-1, with a possible D match to TRBD2 (7 bases). Source material: CD8+ T cells from PBMCs. Here the CDR3 reads CASSQPGEGSYNEQFF. CDR3 nucleotide sequence: TGTGCCAGCAGCCAACCAGGGGAGGGGTCCTACAATGAGCAGTTCTTC.